The clone carrying this T cell receptor beta chain has at least ten counts. As yet, its antigen is unknown. These data originate in a study of beta chain features in type 1 diabetes. For the study at large: Analysis included about 110 million sorted cells drawn from all samples. Findings of the study overall: In type 1 diabetes patients, VDJ junctions had fewer insertions; deletions at these junctions were more frequent.

Expressed TCRB transcripts were sequenced, since all the RNA that had been isolated was reverse transcribed. Each sample of naive, central memory or regulatory T cells had, on average, roughly 3.6 million reads. Some clones are missing from TCRdb's copy, which holds only in-frame ones; the method was immunoSEQ multiplex PCR. The table records roughly 290,000 clones, approximately 8.1% of them present only once. This clonotype originated in a woman younger than 35 in good health. What was sequenced was central memory CD4+ T cells from blood.

CDR3: CASSESSFEQFF. The CDR3 nucleotides read TGTGCCAGCAGTGAATCGTCCTTTGAGCAGTTCTTC. The rearrangement uses TRBV2 and TRBJ2-1; no clear D. Trimming took 2 bases from V and 9 from J, leaving 8 bases between them. Germline-derived CDR1 and CDR2 are SNHLY and FYNNEI. The CDR3 sequence is 12 residues long.